The next 22 T cell receptor beta chains were all read from a single sample in a study of beta chain features in type 1 diabetes. Study observations and caveats: Shorter TCRB CDR3s, moderately but significantly so, marked every one of the four CD4+ subsets in Type 1 diabetes patients.

Every isolated RNA sample was fully reverse transcribed, so sequencing captured expressed TCRB transcripts. The repertoire was sequenced with immunoSEQ multiplex PCR; TCRdb's copy has only in-frame clones and lacks some. The sample has roughly 140,000 clones; about a tenth are singletons. No antigens are known for them. The source material was central memory CD4+ T cells from blood. The receptors were sampled from a man under 40 with type 1 diabetes.

The chain carries TRBV19 and TRBJ2-6; D remains ambiguous. Germline CDR1 reads LNHDA; CDR2 reads SQIVND (reference sequence). This CDR3 is 14 amino acids long. V was pared by 1 base and J by 7 bases, with 8 bases between. As DNA, the CDR3 is TGTGCCAGTAGTATAGGGGCTCATGCCAACGTCCTGACTTTC. Translating it yields CASSIGAHANVLTF.

The sample holds a few counts of this clone. The J gene is TRBJ1-2, the V gene TRBV18; D is unresolved. V lost 2 bases, J lost 5 bases, and 18 bases lay in between. The CDR3 is 16 amino acids. Germline loops: CDR1 KGHSH, CDR2 LQKENI. In nucleotides, the CDR3 is TGTGCCAGCTCACCAAGTTCGGCGCGGCAGATATATGGCTACACCTTC. Protein: CASSPSSARQIYGYTF.

The CDR3 DNA reads TGCAGTGCTAGAGGTCAGGGGGAACTGTTTTTT. Its protein product is CSARGQGELFF. The chain combines TRBV20-1 with TRBJ1-4; 7 bases fit TRBD1. Germline V CDR1 and CDR2: DFQATT, SNEGSKA (reference sequence). V was pared by 1 base and J by 12 bases, with 2 bases of the junction left unmatched. The CDR3 is made up of 11 amino acids.

This clone has only a few counts. The same CDR3 arises from other DNA sequences in this sample as well. This chain joins TRBV5-1 and TRBJ2-6; D may be TRBD2 (5 bases). Trimming removed 4 bases at V and 2 bases at J, with 10 bases between. Germline loops: CDR1 SGHRS, CDR2 YFSETQ. There are 15 residues in the CDR3. The CDR3 sequence is CASSPGGPGANVLTF. Written as DNA, the CDR3 is TGCGCCAGCAGCCCTGGAGGTCCTGGGGCCAACGTCCTGACTTTC.

V gene TRBV9 combines with J gene TRBJ2-3; 14 bases agree with TRBD2. V lost 3 bases and J lost 3; bases outside the gene matches: 9. Germline V lookup: CDR1 SGDLS, CDR2 YYNGEE. The CDR3 covers 18 residues. The CDR3 region is CASSGKPGLAGVTDTQYF. CDR3 DNA: TGTGCCAGCAGCGGGAAGCCGGGACTAGCGGGGGTGACAGATACGCAGTATTTT.

The gene calls are TRBV27 and TRBJ2-1; 10 bases are shared with TRBD2. Looked up from germline, CDR1 is MNHEY and CDR2 is SMNVEV (reference sequence). This CDR3 comprises 16 residues. Trimming at V came to 8 bases and at J to 7 bases, leaving 14 bases not matched to a gene. The CDR3: CASRPPGLARRNEQFF. Here the CDR3 DNA reads TGTGCCAGCCGACCTCCGGGACTAGCGCGTCGTAATGAGCAGTTCTTC.

This clone occurred a few times. This chain joins TRBV23-1 and TRBJ2-7; 9 positions agree with TRBD1. TRBV23-1 is an open reading frame, and its role is uncertain. The CDR3 is 15 residues long. With 8 bases clipped from V and 2 bases from J, the junction kept 10 bases outside the gene matches. The CDR3 nucleotides read TGCGCCAGCTTTTCCAGGACAGGGGCTACCTACGAGCAGTACTTC. Residues: CASFSRTGATYEQYF.

This clone was counted a few times. The rearrangement links TRBV29-1 to TRBJ1-4; D is possibly TRBD1 (5 bases). Per the germline V gene, CDR1 is SQVTM and CDR2 is ANQGSEA. This CDR3 is built from 15 residues. V was cut by 0 bases and J by 7 bases, with 15 bases left in between. The CDR3 DNA reads TGCAGCGTTGAAGAGTGGGACTGGGGCGGTGAAAAACTGTTTTTT. Its translation: CSVEEWDWGGEKLFF.

The chain joins TRBV28 to TRBJ1-1, with D unclear. Germline assignment: CDR1 MDHEN and CDR2 SYDVKM. The V end lost 10 bases, the J end lost 0 bases, and 6 bases lay between the germline ends. This CDR3 is built from 11 residues. Here the CDR3 DNA reads TGTGCCACTTTAGTGAACACTGAAGCTTTCTTT. This sequence encodes CATLVNTEAFF.

The chain uses TRBV5-1 and TRBJ2-1; TRBD2 is a possible D gene (6 bases). CDR1 SGHRS and CDR2 YFSETQ come from the germline V gene. V gave up 6 bases and J gave up 5 bases, with 15 bases separating them. The CDR3 runs 14 residues. CDR3 sequence (DNA): TGCGCCAGCAAAGTGGTTAGCGGAAACAATGAGCAGTTCTTC. Translating it yields CASKVVSGNNEQFF.

This clone has more than one count but fewer than ten. The J gene is TRBJ1-3, the V gene TRBV5-6; D perhaps matches TRBD1 (5 bases). V was pared by 2 bases and J by 2 bases, with 8 bases between. The CDR3 spans 14 residues. From germline, CDR1 is SGHDT and CDR2 YYEEEE. The CDR3 sequence: CASSFDSAGNTIYF. DNA of the CDR3: TGTGCCAGCAGCTTTGACAGCGCTGGAAACACCATATATTTT.

This clone turned up a few times. The chain combines TRBV25-1 with TRBJ2-5; D call uncertain. The CDR3 is made up of 11 amino acids. Germline values: CDR1 MGHDK, CDR2 SYGVNS. Trimming stripped 2 bases from V and 7 bases from J, with 5 bases between. The DNA of the CDR3 is TGTGCCAGCAGTGAACGTATGACCCAGTACTTC. It translates to CASSERMTQYF.

This sequence joins TRBV19 and TRBJ2-4; D not certain. The CDR3 is 16 amino acids. Trimming removed 2 bases at V and 2 bases at J, with 13 bases between. Germline V lookup: CDR1 LNHDA, CDR2 SQIVND (reference sequence). CDR3 sequence reads: CASSIPGGDTKNIQYF. The CDR3 nucleotides read TGTGCCAGTAGTATACCCGGCGGAGATACCAAAAACATTCAGTACTTC.

V usage is TRBV5-1 and J usage is TRBJ2-5, with 7 bases fitting TRBD2. The CDR3 runs to 15 residues. From germline, CDR1 is SGHRS and CDR2 YFSETQ. J was trimmed by 5 bases and V by 3 bases; bases with no gene match: 10. CDR3 nucleotides: TGCGCCAGCAGCTCCGGGGAGGGAGGAATGGAGACCCAGTACTTC. Its protein product is CASSSGEGGMETQYF.

This clone has a count of ten or more. This chain connects TRBV10-3 to TRBJ2-3; perhaps TRBD1 as D (5 bases). The CDR3 contains 13 residues. Trimming left V 10 bases short and J 3 bases short, with 14 bases between. Germline values: CDR1 ENHRY, CDR2 SYGVKD. The CDR3 nucleotides are TGTGCCACCCAAGGGCAGGGAACAGATACGCAGTATTTT. Translated, it gives CATQGQGTDTQYF.

This clone was counted a few times. This chain links TRBV5-1 with TRBJ2-5, with D possibly TRBD2 on 5 matching bases. CDR3 length: 16 residues. Trimming cost V 5 bases and J 2 bases, with 19 bases left between them. Germline V lookup: CDR1 SGHRS, CDR2 YFSETQ. This CDR3 is CASRSSPGSAQETQYF. The DNA of the CDR3 is TGCGCCAGCAGATCAAGCCCGGGGAGTGCTCAAGAGACCCAGTACTTC.

This chain joins TRBV5-4 and TRBJ2-5, with TRBD2 matching 11 bases. CDR3 length equals 15 residues. CDR1 SGHNT and CDR2 YYREEE come from the germline V gene (reference sequence). With 6 bases clipped from V and 4 bases from J, the junction kept 8 bases outside the gene matches. CDR3 region: CASNPGLAGTETQYF. In nucleotides, the CDR3 is TGTGCCAGCAACCCCGGACTAGCGGGCACAGAGACCCAGTACTTC.

This clone came up a few times. The chain recombines TRBV11-1 with TRBJ2-7, with TRBD2 identical over 7 bases. Unmatched junction bases numbered 12, after V lost 5 bases and J lost 2 bases. Germline V gene data show CDR1 as SGHAT and CDR2 as FQDESV (reference sequence). The CDR3 is 16 amino acids. The CDR3 spells CASSSHGAGATYEQYF. CDR3 nucleotide sequence: TGTGCCAGCAGCAGCCATGGGGCGGGAGCCACCTACGAGCAGTACTTC.

The rearrangement joins TRBV7-9 to TRBJ1-1, with 10 bases that match TRBD1. Germline V gene lookup returns CDR1 SEHNR and CDR2 FQNEAQ (reference sequence). This CDR3 is 14 amino acids long. Trimming at V came to 5 bases and at J to 6 bases, leaving 6 bases not matched to a gene. CDR3 sequence (DNA): TGTGCCAGCAGCCGTGAAGGACAGGGGGCTGAAGCTTTCTTT. This gives the protein CASSREGQGAEAFF.

The rearrangement uses TRBV6-1 and TRBJ1-1, with D hard to call. V lost 5 bases, J lost 3 bases, and 10 bases lay in between. The CDR3 is 13 residues long. The germline CDR1 and CDR2 sequences are MNHNS and SASEGT. The CDR3 DNA reads as TGTGCCAGCAGTTCAGGCCGGTACACTGAAGCTTTCTTT. Protein: CASSSGRYTEAFF.

This clone was counted between two and nine times. This chain connects TRBV7-2 to TRBJ2-3; 8 bases are a match to TRBD2. V lost 4 bases and J lost 3; bases outside the gene matches: 3. Germline V gene lookup returns CDR1 SGHTA and CDR2 FQGNSA. The CDR3 covers 14 residues. The CDR3 bases are TGTGCCAGCAGCTCGGGACTAGGGACAGATACGCAGTATTTT. Translating it yields CASSSGLGTDTQYF.

This clone was detected only a few times. The chain couples TRBV28 to TRBJ2-5; the D is unclear. The CDR3 is 14 residues long. The germline V and J ends were trimmed by 2 bases and 5 bases, with 12 bases remaining between them. Germline CDR1 is MDHEN and CDR2 is SYDVKM. The CDR3 DNA reads TGTGCCAGCAGTTTAGTAGGCGGCTGGGAGACCCAGTACTTC. Protein product: CASSLVGGWETQYF.